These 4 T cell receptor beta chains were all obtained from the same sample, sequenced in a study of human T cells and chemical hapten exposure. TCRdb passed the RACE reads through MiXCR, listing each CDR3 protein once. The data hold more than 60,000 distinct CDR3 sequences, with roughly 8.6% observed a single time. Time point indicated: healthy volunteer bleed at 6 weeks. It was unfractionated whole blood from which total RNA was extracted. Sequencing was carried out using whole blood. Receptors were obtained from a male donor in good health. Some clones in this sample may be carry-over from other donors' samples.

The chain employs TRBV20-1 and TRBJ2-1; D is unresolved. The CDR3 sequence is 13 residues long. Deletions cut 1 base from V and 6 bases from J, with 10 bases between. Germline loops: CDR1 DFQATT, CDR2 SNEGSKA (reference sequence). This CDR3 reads CSARGASRNEQFF. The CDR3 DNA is TGCAGTGCTAGAGGGGCTAGTCGCAATGAGCAGTTCTTC.

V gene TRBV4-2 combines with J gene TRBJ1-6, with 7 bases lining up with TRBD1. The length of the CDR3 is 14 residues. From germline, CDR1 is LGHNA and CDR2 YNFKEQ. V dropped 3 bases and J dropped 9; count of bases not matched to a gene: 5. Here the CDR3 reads CASSQGQKGSPLHF. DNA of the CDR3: TGTGCCAGCAGCCAGGGACAGAAAGGTTCACCCCTCCACTTT.

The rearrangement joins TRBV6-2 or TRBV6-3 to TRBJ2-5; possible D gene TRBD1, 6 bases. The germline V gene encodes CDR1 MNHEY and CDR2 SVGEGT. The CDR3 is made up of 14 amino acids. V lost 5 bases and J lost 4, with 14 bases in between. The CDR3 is CASSVHRVGETQYF. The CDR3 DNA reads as TGTGCCAGCAGTGTTCACAGGGTTGGAGAGACCCAGTACTTC.

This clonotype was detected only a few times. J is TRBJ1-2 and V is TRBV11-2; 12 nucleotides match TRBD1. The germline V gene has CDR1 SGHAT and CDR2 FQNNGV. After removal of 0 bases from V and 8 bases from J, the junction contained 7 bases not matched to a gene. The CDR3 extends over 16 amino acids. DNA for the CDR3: TGTGCCAGCAGCTTAGATCAATGGGACAGGGGGCGAGGCTACACCTTC. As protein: CASSLDQWDRGRGYTF.